Sequencing of this T cell receptor beta chain was carried out in a study of blood T cell repertoires in COVID-19. The overall study: T cells, B-cell-depleted T cells, or PBMCs supplied cDNA or gDNA.

Trimming shortened V by 7 bases and J by 2 bases, and 17 bases separated the two germline ends. The CDR3 is 15 amino acids. Germline V lookup: CDR1 LGHNT, CDR2 FRNRAP. Original handling: Nucleated cell counts were estimated from reference gene primer amplification. The method was immunoSEQ multiplex PCR; TCRdb's version includes in-frame clones alone and lacks a portion of them. The D gene and trimming were derived from the DNA, and the V and J assignments and clone size from that table. The repertoire holds approximately 390,000 clones, with about 90% as singletons. The sequence was collected from a woman aged 55-70 years with COVID-19, enrolled during active disease. Source material: peripheral blood. The chain recombines TRBV12-5 with TRBJ1-1; TRBD1 might be the D (5 bases). CDR3 DNA: TGTGCTAGTGATAAAGGGAAAGGGGTTAACACTGAAGCTTTCTTT. Its protein product is CASDKGKGVNTEAFF.